A single sample gave rise to the 29 T cell receptor beta chains below, sequenced in a study of shared clonotypes between healthy human individuals. Method: immunoSEQ multiplex PCR; TCRdb's copy keeps in-frame clones and lacks some. The sample lists approximately 500,000 clones, 90% to 96% seen once, with about 0.064% in the top ten. Sequenced sample: naive CD4+ T cells sorted from blood. As for subset: CD45RA+ positively selected. The receptor source for this set is a woman aged 25 to 45 in good health.

The CDR3 DNA is TGTGCCAGCAGCTTAGATCCTCAGGGATCTTCTGGGGCCAACGTCCTGACTTTC. As protein: CASSLDPQGSSGANVLTF. The chain recombines TRBV11-2 with TRBJ2-6; TRBD1 is a possible D gene (5 bases). Germline assignment: CDR1 SGHAT and CDR2 FQNNGV. Trimming removed 0 bases from V and 1 base from J, with 13 bases in between. This CDR3 is built from 18 residues.

The rearrangement links TRBV28 to TRBJ1-3; tentatively, D is TRBD1 (5 bases). This CDR3 is built from 17 residues. V was clipped by 2 bases and J by 2 bases, with 16 bases between them. Germline V gene lookup returns CDR1 MDHEN and CDR2 SYDVKM. The CDR3 sequence is CASSLIWGAGAGNTIYF. CDR3 nucleotides: TGTGCCAGCAGTTTAATTTGGGGCGCGGGGGCTGGAAACACCATATATTTT.

This chain uses TRBV7-6 with TRBJ2-3, with D possibly TRBD2 on 6 matching bases. CDR3 length: 19 residues. V was shortened by 1 base and J by 2 bases, with 22 bases between the two germline ends. Germline values: CDR1 SGHVS, CDR2 FNYEAQ. This chain's CDR3 is CASSLGGVAGSAITDTQYF. CDR3 DNA sequence: TGTGCCAGCAGCTTAGGGGGAGTGGCGGGATCCGCTATCACAGATACGCAGTATTTT.

The chain has TRBV7-9 and TRBJ2-5; no definite D call. The J call may not be correct, given that the DNA end is closer to TRBJ2-7. The CDR3 loop spans 15 amino acids. CDR1 is SEHNR and CDR2 is FQNEAQ in the germline V gene (reference sequence). CDR3 in amino acids: CASSSLGKGSYEQYF. For the CDR3, the DNA is TGTGCCAGCAGCTCCTTGGGGAAGGGTTCCTACGAGCAGTACTTC.

This CDR3 reads CASSLVRQRGYEQYF. CDR3 DNA: TGTGCCAGCAGCTTAGTACGGCAGCGAGGCTACGAGCAGTACTTC. V and J are TRBV11-1 and TRBJ2-7; D is ambiguous. The CDR3 is 15 amino acids. Germline values: CDR1 SGHAT, CDR2 FQDESV (reference sequence). Trimming took 1 base from V and 3 from J, leaving 13 bases between them.

V gene TRBV6-5 combines with J gene TRBJ2-7; 9 nucleotides align to TRBD1. Per the germline V gene, CDR1 is MNHEY and CDR2 is SVGAGI. With V trimmed by 6 bases and J by 5 bases, 5 bases remained unmatched. The CDR3 sequence is 13 residues long. DNA of the CDR3: TGTGCCAGCAGGGGGACAGGGTACCACGAGCAGTACTTC. The encoded protein is CASRGTGYHEQYF.

The V and J genes are TRBV28 and TRBJ2-4, with D perhaps assigned TRBD1 or TRBD2 (6 bases each). CDR1 is MDHEN and CDR2 is SYDVKM in the germline V gene. This CDR3 region has 15 residues. Trimming removed 3 bases from V and 0 bases from J, with 9 bases in between. CDR3 loop: CASSFGGRAKNIQYF. CDR3 coding DNA: TGTGCCAGCAGTTTCGGGGGCAGAGCCAAAAACATTCAGTACTTC.

This chain joins TRBV10-1 and TRBJ1-1; 8 bases line up with TRBD1. This CDR3 contains 13 residues. The ends lost 6 bases at V and 4 bases at J; junction bases unmatched: 4. CDR1 is WNHNN, CDR2 SYGVQD, per germline (reference sequence). The CDR3 protein is CASSGTGGTEAFF. For the CDR3, the DNA is TGCGCCAGCAGCGGGACAGGAGGCACTGAAGCTTTCTTT.

CDR3 sequence reads: CASSELVTYGNEQFF. CDR3 DNA: TGTGCCAGCAGTGAACTAGTAACCTACGGTAATGAGCAGTTCTTC. V usage is TRBV6-1 and J usage is TRBJ2-1; D is unclear. Germline CDR1 and CDR2: MNHNS and SASEGT. With 2 bases removed from V and 7 bases from J, the gap between germline ends came to 15 bases. There are 15 residues in the CDR3.

The rearrangement joins TRBV2 to TRBJ1-2; D is perhaps TRBD1 (5 bases). The CDR3 runs 16 residues. Trimming removed 0 bases at V and 6 bases at J, with 17 bases between. Germline V gene data show CDR1 as SNHLY and CDR2 as FYNNEI. For the CDR3, the DNA is TGTGCCAGCAGTGAAGCTGGTCTGGGGCAGTCGGATGGCTACACCTTC. Translated: CASSEAGLGQSDGYTF.

V is TRBV29-1 and J is TRBJ2-7; TRBD1 might be the D (5 bases). In germline, CDR1 is SQVTM, CDR2 ANQGSEA. V was pared by 1 base and J by 3 bases, with 16 bases between. The CDR3 consists of 15 residues. CDR3: CSVEGIGAKNYEQYF. DNA of the CDR3: TGCAGCGTTGAAGGAATAGGGGCTAAAAACTACGAGCAGTACTTC.

The chain carries TRBV5-1 and TRBJ2-5; a possible D gene is TRBD1 (6 bases). Per germline, CDR1 SGHRS and CDR2 YFSETQ. Trimming pared 1 base from V and 1 base from J, leaving 11 bases between. This CDR3 has 15 residues. The CDR3 spells CASSLSGAIQETQYF. The CDR3 coding sequence is TGCGCCAGCAGCTTGTCAGGGGCGATCCAAGAGACCCAGTACTTC.

The V and J genes are TRBV11-2 and TRBJ2-5; 13 bases match TRBD2. V was clipped by 5 bases and J by 5 bases; unmatched bases: 11. Germline V gene lookup returns CDR1 SGHAT and CDR2 FQNNGV. The length of the CDR3 is 17 residues. CDR3 amino acids: CASSLGLAGALGETQYF. In DNA, the CDR3 is TGTGCCAGCAGCCTTGGACTAGCGGGAGCATTAGGGGAGACCCAGTACTTC.

This chain connects TRBV29-1 to TRBJ2-7; maybe TRBD2 (6 bases). CDR3 length: 15 residues. Trimming stripped 4 bases from V and 3 bases from J, with 19 bases between. Germline CDR1 SQVTM, CDR2 ANQGSEA. CDR3 in DNA: TGCAGCGTTGTGAGAAAGGGTGGGGACTTCTACGAGCAGTACTTC. Translated: CSVVRKGGDFYEQYF.

This chain uses TRBV9 with TRBJ2-5; 13 positions agree with TRBD2. The CDR3 runs to 15 residues. Germline lookup yields CDR1 SGDLS and CDR2 YYNGEE. J lost 3 bases, V lost 3 bases, and 2 bases had no gene match. CDR3: CASSGGLAGEETQYF. In DNA form, the CDR3 reads TGTGCCAGCAGCGGAGGACTAGCGGGGGAAGAGACCCAGTACTTC. The complete variable domain, with remaining parts taken from reference TRBV9 and TRBJ2-5, reads DSGVTQTPKHLITATGQRVTLRCSPRSGDLSVYWYQQSLDQGLQFLIQYYNGEERAKGNILERFSAQQFPDLHSELNLSSLELGDSALYFCASSGGLAGEETQYFGPGTRLLVL.

This clone was observed a single time. The gene calls are TRBV29-1 and TRBJ1-1, with TRBD1 identical over 7 bases. The CDR3 has 13 amino acids. Trimming at V came to 3 bases and at J to 3 bases, leaving 4 bases not matched to a gene. Germline V gives CDR1 SQVTM, CDR2 ANQGSEA. CDR3 amino acids: CSVDATGDTEAFF. DNA for the CDR3: TGCAGCGTTGACGCTACAGGGGACACTGAAGCTTTCTTT.

The chain joins TRBV7-9 to TRBJ1-2; D is perhaps TRBD1 (6 bases). Trimming shortened V by 5 bases and J by 7 bases, and 17 bases separated the two germline ends. CDR3 length equals 14 residues. The germline gives CDR1 SEHNR, CDR2 FQNEAQ (reference sequence). The CDR3 here is CASSPGWGRFGYTF. DNA of the CDR3: TGTGCCAGCAGCCCCGGATGGGGGCGGTTTGGCTACACCTTC.

V is TRBV27 and J is TRBJ2-3; 15 bases are a match to TRBD2. This CDR3 contains 18 residues. V lost 7 bases, J lost 0 bases, and 8 bases stayed unmatched. Germline V gene data show CDR1 as MNHEY and CDR2 as SMNVEV (reference sequence). This CDR3 is CASNPGLAGGASTDTQYF. As DNA, the CDR3 is TGTGCCAGCAATCCGGGACTAGCGGGAGGTGCTAGCACAGATACGCAGTATTTT.

The chain couples TRBV30 to TRBJ1-1; no definite D call. The CDR3 is 16 residues long. CDR1 and CDR2 (germline): GTSNPN, SVGIG (reference sequence). Trimming took off 0 bases at V and 3 bases at J, with 17 bases between the two ends. CDR3 DNA: TGTGCCTGGAGTGTACACCTTGGCAACTGGGACACTGAAGCTTTCTTT. Protein: CAWSVHLGNWDTEAFF.

The gene calls are TRBV28 and TRBJ2-3; D is unclear. Trimming removed 7 bases at V and 3 bases at J, with 8 bases between. This CDR3 spans 12 amino acids. Germline values: CDR1 MDHEN, CDR2 SYDVKM. As DNA, the CDR3 is TGTGCCAGCACCCAAGGGACAGATACGCAGTATTTT. It specifies CASTQGTDTQYF.

The rearrangement joins TRBV9 to TRBJ2-5, with TRBD1 identical over 11 bases. The CDR3 length is 16 residues. The V and J ends lost 0 bases and 2 bases, in that order; junction bases with no gene match: 3. The germline gives CDR1 SGDLS, CDR2 YYNGEE. The CDR3 here is CASSVGTGGLQETQYF. In DNA form, the CDR3 reads TGTGCCAGCAGCGTAGGGACAGGGGGCTTACAAGAGACCCAGTACTTC.

The V call is TRBV30, the J call TRBJ1-1, with 8 bases matching TRBD1. Germline trimming cut 1 base from V and 2 bases from J; bases unmatched to any gene: 9. The CDR3 contains 16 residues. The germline CDR1 and CDR2 sequences are GTSNPN and SVGIG (reference sequence). CDR3: CAWSGPSDRENTEAFF. Written as DNA, the CDR3 is TGTGCCTGGAGTGGCCCTTCGGACAGGGAAAACACTGAAGCTTTCTTT. Looking up the rest from reference TRBV30 and TRBJ1-1 gives the full variable domain: SQTIHQWPATLVQPVGSPLSLECTVEGTSNPNLYWYRQAAGRGLQLLFYSVGIGQISSEVPQNLSASRPQDRQFILSSKKLLLSDSGFYLCAWSGPSDRENTEAFFGQGTRLTVV.

The rearrangement links TRBV12-5 to TRBJ1-1; D is unresolved. CDR1 LGHNT and CDR2 FRNRAP come from the germline V gene. The CDR3 runs to 16 residues. Trimming removed 2 bases at V and 4 bases at J, with 17 bases between. CDR3 loop: CASGLTGGGGRTEAFF. In DNA, the CDR3 is TGTGCTAGTGGTTTGACGGGTGGCGGAGGGCGCACTGAAGCTTTCTTT.

This rearrangement joins TRBV19 to TRBJ1-5, with D unclear. Deletions cut 3 bases from V and 4 bases from J, with 10 bases between. Germline V gene data show CDR1 as LNHDA and CDR2 as SQIVND (reference sequence). The CDR3 has 14 residues. CDR3 nucleotide sequence: TGTGCCAGTAGTATTGGTTCCTCAAATCAGCCCCAGCATTTT. It specifies CASSIGSSNQPQHF.

The rearrangement joins TRBV7-9 to TRBJ2-2; TRBD1 might be the D (6 bases). V was pared by 5 bases and J by 7 bases, with 11 bases between. In germline, CDR1 is SEHNR, CDR2 FQNEAQ (reference sequence). The CDR3 contains 13 residues. CDR3 sequence reads: CASSTLGGGELFF. The CDR3 DNA follows: TGTGCCAGCAGCACCTTAGGGGGCGGGGAGCTGTTTTTT.

V gene TRBV6-6 combines with J gene TRBJ2-7, with D possibly TRBD1 on 6 matching bases. This CDR3 contains 12 residues. The ends were cut back, 6 bases at V and 4 bases at J, with 10 bases in the middle. Germline V gene sequence: CDR1 MNHNY, CDR2 SVGAGI (reference sequence). CDR3 protein: CASSAQGYEQYF. CDR3 bases: TGTGCCAGCAGCGCACAGGGATACGAGCAGTACTTC.

The rearrangement uses TRBV5-1 and TRBJ1-5, with 7 bases identical to TRBD1. The CDR3 length is 18 residues. V trimming: 0 bases; J trimming: 7 bases; junction bases outside the gene matches: 16. Germline V gives CDR1 SGHRS, CDR2 YFSETQ. CDR3 bases: TGCGCCAGCAGCTTGGTGGATAAGGGGGCGCTGGACGGCCAGCCCCAGCATTTT. The encoded protein is CASSLVDKGALDGQPQHF.

A few counts support this clone. The CDR3 is CALTTGGNQPQHF. CDR3 sequence (DNA): TGTGCCTTGACAACAGGGGGCAATCAGCCCCAGCATTTT. The chain employs TRBV9 and TRBJ1-5; TRBD1 matches at 7 bases. J lost 2 bases, V lost 10 bases, and 6 bases had no gene match. The CDR3 contains 13 residues. Germline lookup yields CDR1 SGDLS and CDR2 YYNGEE.

The chain links TRBV11-3 to TRBJ2-7, with D hard to call. There are 13 residues in the CDR3. Trimming shortened V by 1 base and J by 4 bases, and 8 bases separated the two germline ends. Looked up from germline, CDR1 is SGHNT and CDR2 is YENEEA. CDR3: CASSLGAEYEQYF. The DNA for the CDR3 is TGTGCCAGCAGCTTAGGGGCAGAATACGAGCAGTACTTC.